These 8 T cell receptor beta chains came from one sample sequenced in a study of beta chain features in type 1 diabetes. These receptors lack a known antigen. Expressed TCRB transcripts were sequenced after all isolated RNA was converted to cDNA. Clones were sequenced by immunoSEQ multiplex PCR, and TCRdb holds only the in-frame ones, with some missing. Here the sample spans approximately 270,000 clones, approximately 14% being singletons. Study results and caveats: In all four CD4+ subsets, TCRB CDR3 length was significantly, moderately reduced in type 1 diabetes.

Source material: naive CD4+ T cells from blood. The receptor source for this set is a man aged 25-40 years with type 1 diabetes.

This sequence joins TRBV18 and TRBJ1-1; possibly TRBD1 for D (5 bases). The V and J ends lost 5 bases and 0 bases respectively, with 16 bases between them. The CDR3 covers 16 residues. The germline CDR1 and CDR2 sequences are KGHSH and LQKENI. CDR3 region: CASSSKQGALNTEAFF. The CDR3 bases are TGTGCCAGCTCATCAAAGCAAGGGGCCCTGAACACTGAAGCTTTCTTT. The complete variable domain, with remaining parts taken from reference TRBV18 and TRBJ1-1, reads NAGVMQNPRHLVRRRGQEARLRCSPMKGHSHVYWYRQLPEEGLKFMVYLQKENIIDESGMPKERFSAEFPKEGPSILRIQQVVRGDSAAYFCASSSKQGALNTEAFFGQGTRLTVV.

This clone was counted ten times or more. The chain recombines TRBV4-3 with TRBJ2-6; perhaps TRBD1 as D (6 bases). V dropped 0 bases and J dropped 0 bases, with 15 bases sitting between them. The CDR3 is 19 residues long. CDR1 and CDR2 from the germline V gene are LGHNA and YSLEER. The CDR3 protein is CASSQESAGVYSGANVLTF. CDR3 nucleotide sequence: TGCGCCAGCAGCCAAGAGTCAGCAGGGGTCTACTCTGGGGCCAACGTCCTGACTTTC.

The genes are TRBV9 and TRBJ2-7; the match to TRBD1 covers 8 bases. The junction had 8 bases not matched to a gene; V was cut back by 4 bases and J by 2 bases. In germline, CDR1 is SGDLS, CDR2 YYNGEE. There are 15 residues in the CDR3. CDR3 sequence: CASSPQSDRAYEQYF. DNA of the CDR3: TGTGCCAGCAGCCCACAATCGGACAGGGCCTACGAGCAGTACTTC.

This clone was counted between two and nine times. The chain links TRBV7-6 to TRBJ2-3; 8 bases map to TRBD2. The V gene's germline CDR1 is SGHVS and CDR2 FNYEAQ. The V segment lost 5 bases and the J segment 4 bases; nucleotides outside the gene matches: 14. The CDR3 covers 17 residues. The DNA of the CDR3 is TGTGCCAGCAGCGACCCGGGACTAGAAAAGTCTCCAGATACGCAGTATTTT. Translation: CASSDPGLEKSPDTQYF.

This clone was picked up a small number of times. The chain has TRBV7-2 and TRBJ2-7; no clear D gene. In germline, CDR1 is SGHTA, CDR2 FQGNSA. This CDR3 has 15 residues. Trimming removed 1 base at V and 3 bases at J, with 13 bases between. The CDR3 region has the DNA TGTGCCAGCAGCTTAGTGTCCGGAGCGCGCTACGAGCAGTACTTC. This translates into CASSLVSGARYEQYF.

The chain has TRBV29-1 and TRBJ1-1, with 11 bases fitting TRBD1. CDR3 length: 14 residues. V was pared by 6 bases and J by 6 bases, with 9 bases of the junction left unmatched. CDR1 and CDR2 (germline): SQVTM, ANQGSEA. CDR3 residues: CSVGGQGALAEAFF. CDR3 bases: TGCAGCGTCGGTGGACAGGGGGCGCTCGCTGAAGCTTTCTTT.

This clone was seen a handful of times. The genes are TRBV25-1 and TRBJ2-7, with 7 bases lining up with TRBD1. The CDR3 has 13 residues. The germline CDR1 and CDR2 sequences are MGHDK and SYGVNS. The junction had 4 bases not matched to a gene; V was cut back by 5 bases and J by 3 bases. CDR3 nucleotide sequence: TGTGCCAGCAGTTTGGCAGGGGGCTACGAGCAGTACTTC. This translates into CASSLAGGYEQYF.

This rearrangement joins TRBV29-1 to TRBJ2-3, with 7 bases that match TRBD1. J was trimmed by 0 bases and V by 6 bases; bases with no gene match: 9. Germline CDR1 and CDR2: SQVTM and ANQGSEA. The CDR3 contains 15 residues. In DNA, the CDR3 is TGCAGCGTCGGCACAGGGGTTTCGAGCACAGATACGCAGTATTTT. It encodes CSVGTGVSSTDTQYF.